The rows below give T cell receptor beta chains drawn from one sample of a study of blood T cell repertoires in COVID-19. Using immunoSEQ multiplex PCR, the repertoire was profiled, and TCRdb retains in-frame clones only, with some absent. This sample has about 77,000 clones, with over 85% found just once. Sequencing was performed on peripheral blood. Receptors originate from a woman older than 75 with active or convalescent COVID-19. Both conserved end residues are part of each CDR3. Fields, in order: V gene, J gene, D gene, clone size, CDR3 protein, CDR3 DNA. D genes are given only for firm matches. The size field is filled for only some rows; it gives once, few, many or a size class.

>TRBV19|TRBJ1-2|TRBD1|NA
CASSIGGQGLVDYGYTF
TGTGCCAGTAGTATCGGCGGACAGGGGCTTGTGGACTATGGCTACACCTTC
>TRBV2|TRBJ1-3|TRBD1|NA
CASRTGGNTIYF
TGTGCCAGCAGGACAGGGGGCAACACCATATATTTT
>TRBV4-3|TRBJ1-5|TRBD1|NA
CASSQVFGDSRQPQHF
TGCGCCAGCAGCCAAGTATTTGGGGACAGTAGACAGCCCCAGCATTTT
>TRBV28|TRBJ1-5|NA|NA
CASSSLQGRQPQHF
TGTGCCAGCAGTTCTCTTCAGGGTCGTCAGCCCCAGCATTTT
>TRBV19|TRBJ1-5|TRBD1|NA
CAGSHRGSNQPQHF
TGTGCCGGATCCCACAGGGGGAGCAATCAGCCCCAGCATTTT
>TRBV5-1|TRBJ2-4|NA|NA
CASSLANIQYF
TGCGCCAGCAGCTTGGCGAACATTCAGTACTTC
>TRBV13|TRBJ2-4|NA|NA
CASSPIGEWSRTKNIQYF
TGTGCCAGCAGCCCCATAGGGGAATGGTCGAGAACCAAAAACATTCAGTACTTC
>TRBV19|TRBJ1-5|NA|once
CASSMESAGNQPQHF
TGTGCCAGTAGTATGGAGTCGGCTGGCAATCAGCCCCAGCATTTT
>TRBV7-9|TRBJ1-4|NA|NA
CASSTGLRGEKLFF
TGTGCCAGCAGCACAGGGTTAAGGGGCGAAAAACTGTTTTTT
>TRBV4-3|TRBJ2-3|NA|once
CASSQGRGTDTQYF
TGCGCCAGCAGCCAAGGACGGGGCACAGATACGCAGTATTTT